The next 5 T cell receptor beta chains were all read from a single sample in a study of CD8+CD57+ T cells in acquired aplastic anemia. TCR beta VDJ and CDR3 profiling used genomic DNA as template. TCRdb re-analysed the reads in MiXCR, keeping a single row per CDR3 protein. The repertoire consists of some 170,000 distinct CDR3 sequences, with around 75% occurring once and the leading ten covering 40% to 60%. The authors sequenced patients whose flow cytometry had shown CD8+CD57+ cell expansion. Sequencing was carried out using sorted CD4+, CD8+, or CD8+CD57+ T cells (not recorded which) from PBMCs. These receptors all come from a human donor with aplastic anemia.

The V gene is TRBV29-1, the J gene TRBJ1-2, with 9 nucleotides matching TRBD1. The CDR3 loop spans 13 amino acids. The J segment lost 8 bases and the V segment lost 4 bases, leaving 8 bases of the junction unmatched. CDR1 and CDR2 from the germline V gene are SQVTM and ANQGSEA. The CDR3 reads CSVGTGGAKGYTF. The CDR3 DNA is TGCAGCGTTGGTACAGGGGGCGCGAAGGGCTACACCTTC.

The gene calls are TRBV7-2 and TRBJ1-6, with unresolved D. Germline values: CDR1 SGHTA, CDR2 FQGNSA. Trimming shortened V by 4 bases and J by 0 bases, and 10 bases separated the two germline ends. The CDR3 runs to 16 residues. The CDR3 sequence is CASSSRRSSYNSPLHF. CDR3 bases: TGTGCCAGCAGCTCCCGACGGAGCTCCTATAATTCACCCCTCCACTTT. Combining the CDR3 with reference TRBV7-2 and TRBJ1-6 gives the whole variable domain GAGVSQSPSNKVTEKGKDVELRCDPISGHTALYWYRQSLGQGLEFLIYFQGNSAPDKSGLPSDRFSAERTGGSVSTLTIQRTQQEDSAVYLCASSSRRSSYNSPLHFGNGTRLTVT.

The chain combines TRBV13 with TRBJ1-1, with D unresolved. The CDR3 is 12 amino acids. Germline V lookup: CDR1 PRHDT, CDR2 FYEKMQ (reference sequence). V dropped 8 bases and J dropped 8 bases, with 15 bases sitting between them. CDR3: CASGGTAGEAFF. The CDR3 nucleotides are TGTGCCAGCGGAGGAACGGCAGGAGAAGCTTTCTTT. The full variable domain, its missing parts supplied by reference TRBV13 and TRBJ1-1, is AAGVIQSPRHLIKEKRETATLKCYPIPRHDTVYWYQQGPGQDPQFLISFYEKMQSDKGSIPDRFSAQQFSDYHSELNMSSLELGDSALYFCASGGTAGEAFFGQGTRLTVV.

This chain uses TRBV7-9 with TRBJ1-6; D is perhaps TRBD1 (5 bases). V lost 7 bases to trimming and J lost 5 bases, with 15 bases between them. CDR3 length: 15 amino acids. Germline V lookup: CDR1 SEHNR, CDR2 FQNEAQ (reference sequence). CDR3 in DNA: TGTGCCAGCACCCCTAAGGGGCGTGATAATTCACCCCTCCACTTT. Translated: CASTPKGRDNSPLHF.

CDR3 protein: CASSLVWSPETQYF. The CDR3, as DNA: TGTGCCAGCAGCTTAGTTTGGTCCCCGGAGACCCAGTACTTC. The chain uses TRBV7-9 and TRBJ2-5; no definite D call. V lost 1 base to trimming and J lost 5 bases, with 11 bases between them. CDR1 and CDR2 from the germline V gene are SEHNR and FQNEAQ (reference sequence). The CDR3 runs 14 residues.